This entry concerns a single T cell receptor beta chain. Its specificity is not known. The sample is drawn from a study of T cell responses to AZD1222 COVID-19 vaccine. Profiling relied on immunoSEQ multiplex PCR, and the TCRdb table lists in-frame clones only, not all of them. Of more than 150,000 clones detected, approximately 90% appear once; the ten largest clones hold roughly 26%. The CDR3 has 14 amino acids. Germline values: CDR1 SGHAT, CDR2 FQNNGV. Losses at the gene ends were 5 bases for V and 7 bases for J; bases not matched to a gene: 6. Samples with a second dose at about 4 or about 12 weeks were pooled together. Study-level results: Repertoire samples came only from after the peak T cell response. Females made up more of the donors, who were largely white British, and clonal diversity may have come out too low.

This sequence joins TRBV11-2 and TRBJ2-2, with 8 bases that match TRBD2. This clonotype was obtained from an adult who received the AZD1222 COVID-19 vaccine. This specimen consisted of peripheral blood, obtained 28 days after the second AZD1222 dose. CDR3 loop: CASSLSGAGGELFF. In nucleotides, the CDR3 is TGTGCCAGCAGCCTTAGCGGGGCGGGCGGGGAGCTGTTTTTT.